This T cell receptor beta chain stems from a study of neurological immune-mediated disorders. As to time point: longitudinal time-point 3. Preparation of the unsorted libraries drew on 2 million PBMCs stored at -80 C. Broader study findings: Sharing of CDR3 amino acid sequences among expanded clones across subjects was absent, suggesting private repertoires in all groups. Healthy controls had more TCR clonal expansion than multiple sclerosis, which showed the least, whereas HTLV-1-associated myelopathy showed the most.

This clonotype was counted many times. Its antigen is unidentified. The CDR3 runs 13 residues. The germline V gene encodes CDR1 SQVTM and CDR2 ANQGSEA. Trimming removed 0 bases at V and 3 bases at J, with 8 bases between. cDNA was made by 5'RACE with 10-nucleotide random UMIs. TCRdb processed the 5' RACE reads anew with MiXCR; each CDR3 protein has one entry. This sample has 85,000 to 110,000 distinct CDR3 sequences, with under 14% found just once. This chain connects TRBV29-1 to TRBJ2-5, with a possible D match to TRBD2 (5 bases). This clonotype originated in a female donor with HTLV-1-associated myelopathy (HAM/TSP). The sequencing input was PBMCs. CDR3 nucleotides: TGCAGCGTTGAAGATCAGGAGGAAGAGACCCAGTACTTC. Translation gives CSVEDQEEETQYF.